These T cell receptor beta chains were read from a single sample in a study of T cells in Graves' hyperthyroidism and ophthalmopathy. Each CDR3 protein gets one entry after TCRdb re-called the multiplex PCR reads with MiXCR. The sample has around 530,000 distinct CDR3 sequences; more than 15% are singletons. Material for sequencing was blood. These receptor sequences come from a woman younger than 30 with Graves' ophthalmopathy. The CDR3 runs from the conserved cysteine through the conserved F or W. The D gene is left open where the match is weak. The listing skips clone size in some rows; elsewhere it reads once, few, many or a size class.

J | D | size | V | CDR3 | DNA
TRBJ2-7 | TRBD1 | many | TRBV27 | CASSGGQGRSYEQYF | TGTGCCAGCAGTGGCGGACAGGGGCGCTCCTACGAGCAGTACTTC
TRBJ2-1 | TRBD2 | few | TRBV6-1 | CASRRDGEGEQFF | TGTGCCAGCAGAAGGGACGGGGAGGGTGAGCAGTTCTTC
TRBJ1-1 | . | many | TRBV20-1 | CSARGGPNTEAFF | TGCAGTGCTAGAGGAGGCCCTAACACTGAAGCTTTCTTT
TRBJ1-2 | TRBD1 | . | TRBV27 | CASSLSFFGTGSHGYTF | TGTGCCAGCAGTTTATCATTTTTCGGGACAGGGTCGCATGGCTACACCTTC
TRBJ1-5 | . | . | TRBV6-2/TRBV6-3 | CASSYSGLIRSQPQHF | TGTGCCAGCAGTTACTCAGGACTTATTAGGAGTCAGCCCCAGCATTTT
TRBJ2-7 | . | many | TRBV12-3/TRBV12-4 | CASTSGLGQGEQYF | TGTGCCAGCACTTCGGGACTTGGCCAGGGTGAGCAGTACTTC
TRBJ2-3 | . | many | TRBV5-1 | CASSAGPGTDTQYF | TGCGCCAGCAGCGCAGGACCGGGAACAGATACGCAGTATTTT
TRBJ2-3 | . | . | TRBV3-1 | CASSPERAEQGDTQYF | TGTGCCAGCAGCCCCGAGAGAGCGGAGCAGGGAGATACGCAGTATTTT
TRBJ2-1 | TRBD2 | many | TRBV5-5 | CASSLERDRYNEQFF | TGTGCCAGCAGCTTAGAGCGGGACCGCTACAATGAGCAGTTCTTC
TRBJ2-7 | . | few | TRBV10-2 | CASRDHEASYEQYF | TGCGCCAGCAGAGATCACGAGGCCTCCTACGAGCAGTACTTC
TRBJ2-5 | TRBD1 | few | TRBV4-2 | CASSQHDRVRETQYF | TGTGCCAGCAGCCAACACGACAGGGTTAGGGAGACCCAGTACTTC
TRBJ2-5 | TRBD2 | many | TRBV9 | CASSTVAGDVETQYF | TGTGCCAGCAGTACGGTAGCGGGAGACGTAGAGACCCAGTACTTC
TRBJ1-4 | . | . | TRBV20-1 | CSARGSPEKLFF | TGCAGTGCTAGGGGGAGCCCTGAAAAACTGTTTTTT